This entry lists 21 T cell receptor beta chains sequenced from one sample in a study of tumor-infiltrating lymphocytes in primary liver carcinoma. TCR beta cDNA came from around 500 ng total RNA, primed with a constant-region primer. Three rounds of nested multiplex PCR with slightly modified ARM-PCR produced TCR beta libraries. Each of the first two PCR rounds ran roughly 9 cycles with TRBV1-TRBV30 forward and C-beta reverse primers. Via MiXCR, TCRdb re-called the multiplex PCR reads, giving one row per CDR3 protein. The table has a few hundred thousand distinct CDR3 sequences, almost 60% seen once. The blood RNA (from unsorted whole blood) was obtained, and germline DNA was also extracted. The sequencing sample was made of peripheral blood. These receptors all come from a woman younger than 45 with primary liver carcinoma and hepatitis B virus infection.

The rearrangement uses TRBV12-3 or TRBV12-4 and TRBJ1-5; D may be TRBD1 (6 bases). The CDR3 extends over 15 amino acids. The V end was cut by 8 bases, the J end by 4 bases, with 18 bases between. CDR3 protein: CASGNRDKGNQPQHF. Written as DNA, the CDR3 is TGTGCCAGCGGCAACCGGGACAAGGGTAATCAGCCCCAGCATTTT.

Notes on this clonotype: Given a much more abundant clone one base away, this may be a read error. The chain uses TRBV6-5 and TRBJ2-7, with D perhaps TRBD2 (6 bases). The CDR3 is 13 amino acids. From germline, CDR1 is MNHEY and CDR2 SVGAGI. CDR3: CGSRRDQTYEQYF. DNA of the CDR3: TGTGGCAGCAGGCGGGACCAGACCTACGAGCAGTACTTC.

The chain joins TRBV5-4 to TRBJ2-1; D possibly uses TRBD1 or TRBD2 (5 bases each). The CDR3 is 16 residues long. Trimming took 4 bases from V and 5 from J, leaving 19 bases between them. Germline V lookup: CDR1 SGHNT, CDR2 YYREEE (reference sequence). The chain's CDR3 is CASSPPRGSGNNEQFF. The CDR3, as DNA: TGTGCCAGCAGCCCTCCTCGGGGCAGCGGTAACAATGAGCAGTTCTTC.

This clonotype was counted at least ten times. The CDR3, as DNA: TGCGCCAGCAGCTCCCCGGGACTAGCGGGATACAATGAGCAGTTCTTC. Its protein is CASSSPGLAGYNEQFF. The chain employs TRBV10-2 and TRBJ2-1; 13 bases are shared with TRBD2. The V gene's germline CDR1 is WSHSY and CDR2 SAAADI. The CDR3 is made up of 16 amino acids. With 6 bases clipped from V and 4 bases from J, the junction kept 6 bases outside the gene matches.

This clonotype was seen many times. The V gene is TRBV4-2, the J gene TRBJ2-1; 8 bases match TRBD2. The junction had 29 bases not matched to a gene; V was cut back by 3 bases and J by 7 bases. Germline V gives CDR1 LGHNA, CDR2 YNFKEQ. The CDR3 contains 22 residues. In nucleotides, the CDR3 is TGTGCCAGCAGCCAGCCCCACTTAGGGCTAGCGGGTGAATCGTCTGTCGGAAATGAGCAGTTCTTC. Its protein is CASSQPHLGLAGESSVGNEQFF.

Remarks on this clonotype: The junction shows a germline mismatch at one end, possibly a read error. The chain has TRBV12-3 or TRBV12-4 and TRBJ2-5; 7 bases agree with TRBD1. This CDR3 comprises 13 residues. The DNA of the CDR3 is TGTACCAGCAGCAAGGACAGGAGGGAGACCCAGTACTTC. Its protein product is CTSSKDRRETQYF.

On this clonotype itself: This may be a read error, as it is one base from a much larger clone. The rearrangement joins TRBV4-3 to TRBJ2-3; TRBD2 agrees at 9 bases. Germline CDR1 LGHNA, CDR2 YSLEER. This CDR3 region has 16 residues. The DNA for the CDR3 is TGCGCCAGCGGCCAATATAGCGGGAGTTTGTCGGATACGCAGTATTTT. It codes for CASGQYSGSLSDTQYF.

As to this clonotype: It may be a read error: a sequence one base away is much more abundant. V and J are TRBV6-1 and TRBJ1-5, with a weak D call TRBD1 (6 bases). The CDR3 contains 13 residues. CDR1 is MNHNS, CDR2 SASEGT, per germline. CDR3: CVSSLDRNQPQHF. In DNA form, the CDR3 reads TGTGTCAGCAGTTTAGACAGGAATCAGCCCCAGCATTTT.

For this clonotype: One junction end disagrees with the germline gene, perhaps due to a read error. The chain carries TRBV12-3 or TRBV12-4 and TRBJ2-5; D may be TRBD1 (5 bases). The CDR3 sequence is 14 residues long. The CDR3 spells CTSRETFLGETQYF. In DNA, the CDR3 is TGTACCAGCAGGGAAACTTTTCTCGGAGAGACCCAGTACTTC.

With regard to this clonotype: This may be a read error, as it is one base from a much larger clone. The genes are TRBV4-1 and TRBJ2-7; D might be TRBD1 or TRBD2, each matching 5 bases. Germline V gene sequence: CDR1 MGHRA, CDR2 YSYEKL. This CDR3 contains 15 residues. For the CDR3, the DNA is TGCGTCAGCAGCCAAGAGGGGCGAACCGCCTACGAGCAGTACTTC. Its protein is CVSSQEGRTAYEQYF.

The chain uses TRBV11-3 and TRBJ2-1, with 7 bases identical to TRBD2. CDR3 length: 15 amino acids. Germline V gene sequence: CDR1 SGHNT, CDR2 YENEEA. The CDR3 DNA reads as TGTGCTGGCAGCTTAAGCCGGGGGAGGGCGAATGAGCAGTTCTTC. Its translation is CAGSLSRGRANEQFF.

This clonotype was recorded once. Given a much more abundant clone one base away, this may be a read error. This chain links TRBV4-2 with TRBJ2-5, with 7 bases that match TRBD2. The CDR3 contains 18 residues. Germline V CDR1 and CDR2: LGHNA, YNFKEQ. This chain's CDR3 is CASSQEVGWGGPGENQYF. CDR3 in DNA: TGTGCCAGCAGCCAAGAAGTCGGCTGGGGGGGACCTGGAGAGAACCAGTACTTC.

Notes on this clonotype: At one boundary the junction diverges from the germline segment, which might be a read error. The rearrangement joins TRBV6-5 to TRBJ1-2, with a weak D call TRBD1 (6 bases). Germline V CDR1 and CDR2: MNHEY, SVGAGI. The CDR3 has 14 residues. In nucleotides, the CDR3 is TGTGCCAGCAGTAACACAGGGATCTCCTATGGCCACGCCTTC. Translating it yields CASSNTGISYGHAF.

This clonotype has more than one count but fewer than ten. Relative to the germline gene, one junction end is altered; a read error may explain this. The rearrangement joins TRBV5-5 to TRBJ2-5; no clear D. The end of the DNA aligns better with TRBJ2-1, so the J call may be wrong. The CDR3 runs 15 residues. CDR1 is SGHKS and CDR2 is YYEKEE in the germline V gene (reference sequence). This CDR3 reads CASSISFGSYNEQFF. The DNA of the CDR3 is TGTGCCAGCAGTATTAGCTTCGGGTCCTATAATGAGCAGTTCTTC.

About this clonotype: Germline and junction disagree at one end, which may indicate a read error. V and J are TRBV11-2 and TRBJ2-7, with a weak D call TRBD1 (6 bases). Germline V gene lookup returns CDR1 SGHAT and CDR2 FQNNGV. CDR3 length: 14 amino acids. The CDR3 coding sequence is TGTGTCAGCAGCCGCCTTGGGATAGGGGGCGAGCAGTACTTC. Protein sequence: CVSSRLGIGGEQYF. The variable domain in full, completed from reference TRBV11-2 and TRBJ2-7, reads EAGVAQSPRYKIIEKRQSVAFWCNPISGHATLYWYQQILGQGPKLLIQFQNNGVVDDSQLPKDRFSAERLKGVDSTLKIQPAKLEDSAVYLCVSSRLGIGGEQYFGPGTRLTVT.

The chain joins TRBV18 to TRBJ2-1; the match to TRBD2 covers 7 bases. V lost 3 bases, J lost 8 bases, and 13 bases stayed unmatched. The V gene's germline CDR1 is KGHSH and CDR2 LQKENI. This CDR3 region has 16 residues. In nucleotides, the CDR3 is TGTGCCAGCTCACCGGGAGCGGGGATACCTATGGATGAGCAGTTCTTC. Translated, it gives CASSPGAGIPMDEQFF.

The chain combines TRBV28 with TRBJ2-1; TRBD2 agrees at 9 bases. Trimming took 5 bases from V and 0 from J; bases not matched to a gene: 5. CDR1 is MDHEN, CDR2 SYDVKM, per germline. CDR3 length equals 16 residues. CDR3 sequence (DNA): TGTGCCAGCAGTGCGGGTAGCGGGGGCTCCTACAATGAGCAGTTCTTC. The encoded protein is CASSAGSGGSYNEQFF.

The CDR3 nucleotides read TGTGCCAGCAGCTTCAGGAATCTCGAGCAGTACTTC. It codes for CASSFRNLEQYF. The rearrangement joins TRBV7-9 to TRBJ2-7; D gene unclear. Per germline, CDR1 SEHNR and CDR2 FQNEAQ (reference sequence). V was trimmed by 3 bases and J by 6 bases, leaving 9 bases between them. This CDR3 has 12 amino acids.

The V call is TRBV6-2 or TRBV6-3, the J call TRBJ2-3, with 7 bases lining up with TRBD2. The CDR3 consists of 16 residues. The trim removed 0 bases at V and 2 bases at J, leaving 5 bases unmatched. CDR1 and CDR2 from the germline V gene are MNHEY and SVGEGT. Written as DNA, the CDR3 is TGTGCCAGCAGTTACTCGGTTAGCGGGTCCACAGATACGCAGTATTTT. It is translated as CASSYSVSGSTDTQYF.

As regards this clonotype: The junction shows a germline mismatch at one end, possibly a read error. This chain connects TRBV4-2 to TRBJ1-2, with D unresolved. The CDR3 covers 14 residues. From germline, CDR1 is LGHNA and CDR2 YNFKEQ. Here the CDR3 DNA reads TGCGCCAGCAGCCAAGATCCTACCATGTCGGACTACACCTTC. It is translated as CASSQDPTMSDYTF.

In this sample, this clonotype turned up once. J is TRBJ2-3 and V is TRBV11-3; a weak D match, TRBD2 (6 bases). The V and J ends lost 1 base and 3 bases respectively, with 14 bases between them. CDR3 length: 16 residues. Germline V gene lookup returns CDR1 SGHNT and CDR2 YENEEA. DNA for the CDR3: TGTGCCAGCAGCTTAGCGGGAGTGCCGAATACAGATACGCAGTATTTT. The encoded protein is CASSLAGVPNTDTQYF.